This entry describes one TCR beta chain. The data were taken from a study of blood T cell repertoires in COVID-19. On the study more broadly: COVID-19 samples from acute and convalescent phases originated in the United States, Italy and Spain. PBMCs, B-cell-depleted T cells, or T cells were the source of the cDNA or gDNA that made up the material.

The ends lost 5 bases at V and 1 base at J; junction bases unmatched: 3. Germline CDR1 and CDR2: SEHNR and FQNEAQ (reference sequence). The CDR3 runs 15 residues. The authors' processing: How many nucleated cells were present was estimated from reference gene primer amplification. TCRdb keeps only in-frame clones here, not all; method: immunoSEQ multiplex PCR. The DNA was the basis for D and trimming; V, J and clone size are from that table. The sample has roughly 150,000 clones, more than 70% seen once. The J gene is TRBJ2-3, the V gene TRBV7-9, with 10 bases lining up with TRBD2. This sequence was found in a woman in her 70s who had recovered from COVID-19. The specimen sequenced was peripheral blood. CDR3 DNA sequence: TGTGCCAGCAGCCCAGGGACTAGCGGCACAGATACGCAGTATTTT. It specifies CASSPGTSGTDTQYF.